This T cell receptor (beta chain) derives from a study of OX40 agonist ivuxolimab in advanced cancers. Here immunoSEQ multiplex PCR was the method, and the copy in TCRdb shows in-frame clones only, minus some. The sample has roughly 50,000 clones, nearly 85% seen once. The sampling schedule covered blood at baseline, cycle 4 day 1, and cycle 7 day 1. The receptor comes from an adult with an advanced solid tumor such as melanoma, head and neck, liver or kidney cancer. The specimen comprised CD4+ or CD8+ T cells sorted from blood, sampled in a trial of the OX40 agonist ivuxolimab.

The CDR3 sequence: CAIRGQTEAFF. As DNA, the CDR3 is TGTGCCATCAGGGGACAGACTGAAGCTTTCTTT. The chain combines TRBV10-3 with TRBJ1-1; 7 bases are shared with TRBD1. Trimming took 6 bases from V and 5 from J; bases not matched to a gene: 0. Germline CDR1 reads ENHRY; CDR2 reads SYGVKD. The CDR3 loop spans 11 amino acids.